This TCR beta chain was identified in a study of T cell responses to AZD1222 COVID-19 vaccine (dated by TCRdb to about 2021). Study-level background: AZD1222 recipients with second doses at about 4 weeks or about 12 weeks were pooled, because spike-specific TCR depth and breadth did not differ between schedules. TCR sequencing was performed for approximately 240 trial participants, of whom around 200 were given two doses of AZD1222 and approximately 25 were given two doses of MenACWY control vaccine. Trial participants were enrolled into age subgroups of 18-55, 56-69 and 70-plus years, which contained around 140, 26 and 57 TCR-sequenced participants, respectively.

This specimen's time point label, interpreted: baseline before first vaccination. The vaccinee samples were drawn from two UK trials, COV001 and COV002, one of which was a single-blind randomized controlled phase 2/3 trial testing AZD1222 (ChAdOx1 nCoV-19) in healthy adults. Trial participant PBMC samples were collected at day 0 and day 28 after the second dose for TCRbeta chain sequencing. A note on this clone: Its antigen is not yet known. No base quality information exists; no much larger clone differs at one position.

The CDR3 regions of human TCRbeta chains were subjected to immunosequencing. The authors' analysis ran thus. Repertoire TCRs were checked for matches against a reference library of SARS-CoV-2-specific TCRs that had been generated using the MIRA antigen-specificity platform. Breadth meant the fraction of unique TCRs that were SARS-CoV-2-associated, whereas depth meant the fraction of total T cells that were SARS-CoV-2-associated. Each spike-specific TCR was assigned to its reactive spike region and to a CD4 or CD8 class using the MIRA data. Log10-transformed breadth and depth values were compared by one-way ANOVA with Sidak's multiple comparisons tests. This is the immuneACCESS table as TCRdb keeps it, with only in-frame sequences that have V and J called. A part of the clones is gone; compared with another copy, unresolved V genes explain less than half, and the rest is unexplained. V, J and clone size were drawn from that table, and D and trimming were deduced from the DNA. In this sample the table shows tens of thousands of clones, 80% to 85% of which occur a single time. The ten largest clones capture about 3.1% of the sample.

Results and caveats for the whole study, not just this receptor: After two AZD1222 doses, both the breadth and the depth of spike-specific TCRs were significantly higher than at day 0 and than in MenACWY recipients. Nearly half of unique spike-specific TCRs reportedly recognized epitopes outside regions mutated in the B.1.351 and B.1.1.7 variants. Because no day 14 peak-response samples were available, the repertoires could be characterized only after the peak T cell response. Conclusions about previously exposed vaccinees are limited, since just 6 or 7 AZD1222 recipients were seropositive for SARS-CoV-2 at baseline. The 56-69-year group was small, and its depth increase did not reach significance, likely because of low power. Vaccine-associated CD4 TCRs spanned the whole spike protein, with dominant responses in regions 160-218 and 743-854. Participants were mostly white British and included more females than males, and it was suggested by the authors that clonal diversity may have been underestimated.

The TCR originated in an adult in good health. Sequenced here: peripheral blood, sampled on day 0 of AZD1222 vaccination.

Read as DNA, the sequence is TGCGCCAGCAGCCCCCAGTTATACAATGAGCAGTTCTTC. The resulting protein is CASSPQLYNEQFF. The V and J segments used are TRBV4-3 and TRBJ2-1; confidence is insufficient to name the D gene. The germline V gene supplies CDR1 LGHNA and CDR2 YSLEER. The CDR3 has 13 amino acids, counting the end cysteine and phenylalanine. The DNA shown is the 39-base CDR3, in frame from base 1. Trimming takes 4 bases from V and 4 bases from J, and the germline ends sit 8 bases apart.